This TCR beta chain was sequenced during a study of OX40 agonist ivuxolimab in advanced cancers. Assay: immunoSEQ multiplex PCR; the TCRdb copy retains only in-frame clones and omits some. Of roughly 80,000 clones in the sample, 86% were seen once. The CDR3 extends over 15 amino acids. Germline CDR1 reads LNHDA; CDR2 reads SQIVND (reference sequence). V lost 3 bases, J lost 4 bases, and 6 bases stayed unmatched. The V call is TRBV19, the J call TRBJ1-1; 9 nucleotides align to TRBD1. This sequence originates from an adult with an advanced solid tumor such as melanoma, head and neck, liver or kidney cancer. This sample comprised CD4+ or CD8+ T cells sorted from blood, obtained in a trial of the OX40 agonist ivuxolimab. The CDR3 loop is CASSIRGTGSTEAFF. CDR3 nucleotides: TGTGCCAGTAGTATTCGGGGGACAGGGAGCACTGAAGCTTTCTTT.